The 29 T cell receptor beta chains below come from one sample, sequenced in a study of blood T cell repertoires in COVID-19 (dated by TCRdb to 2020 to 2022). Library preparation was by the immunoSEQ multiplex PCR assay. TCRdb carries this immuneACCESS record with in-frame sequences only. Its versions omit some clonotypes, under half of them owing to an unresolved V gene in the studies checked, with the rest unexplained. This sample lists hundreds of thousands of clones; 88% were detected once. The ten largest make up 2.5% to 3.5% of the sample. Sequencing used PBMCs or T cells enriched from blood (not recorded which). All receptors derive from a woman aged 45 to 65 who had recovered from COVID-19.

The V gene is TRBV7-9, the J gene TRBJ1-2, with 9 bases matching TRBD1. CDR1 and CDR2 from the germline V gene are SEHNR and FQNEAQ (reference sequence). This CDR3 is 15 amino acids long. V shed 5 bases and J 4 bases; nucleotides not matched to a gene: 8. The CDR3 here is CASSHTGGDAYGYTF. The CDR3 DNA is TGTGCCAGCAGCCATACAGGGGGCGATGCCTATGGCTACACCTTC. Drawing the rest from reference TRBV7-9 and TRBJ1-2, the complete variable domain is DTGVSQNPRHKITKRGQNVTFRCDPISEHNRLYWYRQTLGQGPEFLTYFQNEAQLEKSRLLSDRFSAERPKGSFSTLEIQRTEQGDSAMYLCASSHTGGDAYGYTFGSGTRLTVV.

This chain joins TRBV7-2 and TRBJ1-1, with TRBD1 matching over 8 bases. Germline V gives CDR1 SGHTA, CDR2 FQGNSA. CDR3 size: 14 residues. V dropped 6 bases and J dropped 1; count of bases not matched to a gene: 4. Here the CDR3 reads CASRGGQENTEAFF. The CDR3, as DNA: TGTGCCAGCAGGGGGGGACAGGAGAACACTGAAGCTTTCTTT.

This chain joins TRBV5-8 and TRBJ1-2; no firm D call. The CDR3 extends over 14 amino acids. The V end was cut by 2 bases, the J end by 4 bases, with 12 bases between. The germline V gene encodes CDR1 SGHTS and CDR2 YDEGEE. CDR3 DNA: TGTGCCAGCAGCTTAGGTCAGGCACTCTATGGCTACACCTTC. Translating gives CASSLGQALYGYTF.

V usage is TRBV19 and J usage is TRBJ1-6, with a weak D call TRBD1 (5 bases). With 4 bases removed from V and 3 bases from J, the gap between germline ends came to 19 bases. CDR3 length: 18 residues. CDR1 is LNHDA and CDR2 is SQIVND in the germline V gene (reference sequence). CDR3 residues: CASSNKLQDYLYNSPLHF. Written as DNA, the CDR3 is TGTGCCAGTAGTAACAAGCTACAGGATTACCTCTATAATTCACCCCTCCACTTT.

The gene calls are TRBV24-1 and TRBJ1-2; tentatively, D is TRBD1 (5 bases). Trimming pared 7 bases from V and 6 bases from J, leaving 17 bases between. The CDR3 runs to 14 residues. CDR1 KGHDR and CDR2 SFDVKD come from the germline V gene. The CDR3 DNA reads TGTGCCACCAGAAGGGGCGTAGGAGACGATGGCTACACCTTC. It yields the protein CATRRGVGDDGYTF.

The chain employs TRBV7-3 and TRBJ2-2; 7 nucleotides match TRBD2. Trimming removed 4 bases from V and 4 bases from J; junction bases left unmatched: 6. CDR3 length: 15 residues. Germline CDR1 reads SGHTA; CDR2 reads FQGTGA. The CDR3 DNA reads TGTGCCAGCAGCTCCGGCGGGGGTATCACCGGGGAGCTGTTTTTT. Translation: CASSSGGGITGELFF.

CDR3 sequence: CASSSATSGFTYEQYF. Written as DNA, the CDR3 is TGTGCCAGCAGTTCCGCGACTAGCGGATTTACCTACGAGCAGTACTTC. The chain uses TRBV27 and TRBJ2-7; the match to TRBD2 covers 9 bases. The J segment lost 2 bases and the V segment lost 4 bases, leaving 9 bases of the junction unmatched. Germline V gene data show CDR1 as MNHEY and CDR2 as SMNVEV (reference sequence). This CDR3 comprises 16 residues.

This chain connects TRBV7-2 to TRBJ2-1, with 16 bases fitting TRBD2. The CDR3 contains 15 residues. CDR1 is SGHTA, CDR2 FQGNSA, per germline. Trimming at V came to 5 bases and at J to 9 bases, leaving 4 bases not matched to a gene. CDR3 residues: CASSGGLAGGSEQFF. For the CDR3, the DNA is TGTGCCAGCAGCGGGGGACTAGCGGGAGGGTCTGAGCAGTTCTTC.

This sequence joins TRBV12-3 or TRBV12-4 and TRBJ2-1; D is ambiguous. CDR3 length: 12 amino acids. Trimming left V 3 bases short and J 9 bases short, with 9 bases between. In DNA form, the CDR3 reads TGTGCCAGCAGTTTCGAGTTCCCTGAGCAGTTCTTC. Its protein is CASSFEFPEQFF.

The V and J genes are TRBV5-1 and TRBJ2-7, with D possibly being TRBD2 (6 bases). The CDR3 loop spans 13 amino acids. Deletions cut 5 bases from V and 5 bases from J, with 14 bases between. From germline, CDR1 is SGHRS and CDR2 YFSETQ. The CDR3 DNA follows: TGCGCCAGCAGTCGTAAGGAGGGTAACGAGCAGTACTTC. Protein product: CASSRKEGNEQYF.

This clone was picked up a small number of times. This rearrangement joins TRBV30 to TRBJ1-1, with a tentative D call TRBD1 (5 bases). The CDR3 loop spans 13 amino acids. CDR1 and CDR2 (germline): GTSNPN, SVGIG (reference sequence). Trimming shortened V by 0 bases and J by 3 bases, and 8 bases separated the two germline ends. The CDR3 DNA follows: TGTGCCTGGAGTGTAAGACAGTACACTGAAGCTTTCTTT. This gives the protein CAWSVRQYTEAFF.

In its sample, this clone was seen once. This sequence joins TRBV7-2 and TRBJ1-4; 11 positions match TRBD1. The V segment lost 5 bases and the J segment 8 bases; nucleotides outside the gene matches: 7. The CDR3 has 15 residues. CDR1 is SGHTA, CDR2 FQGNSA, per germline. CDR3 DNA: TGTGCCAGCAGCAGGGGGACAGGGGGAAAGGAAAAACTGTTTTTT. Translation: CASSRGTGGKEKLFF.

In DNA, the CDR3 is TGTGCCAGCAGCCCACAAAGCGGTACAGGGTTCTCTGGAAACACCATATATTTT. It yields the protein CASSPQSGTGFSGNTIYF. The V call is TRBV11-2, the J call TRBJ1-3; maybe TRBD1 (6 bases). V was trimmed by 5 bases and J by 0 bases, leaving 20 bases between them. The germline V gene encodes CDR1 SGHAT and CDR2 FQNNGV. The CDR3 is 18 residues long. Complete variable domain (other parts from reference TRBV11-2 and TRBJ1-3): EAGVAQSPRYKIIEKRQSVAFWCNPISGHATLYWYQQILGQGPKLLIQFQNNGVVDDSQLPKDRFSAERLKGVDSTLKIQPAKLEDSAVYLCASSPQSGTGFSGNTIYFGEGSWLTVV.

To note about this clone: This sample also contains other DNA sequences that code for the same CDR3. The chain uses TRBV18 and TRBJ2-5; 8 nucleotides line up with TRBD1. The CDR3 covers 15 residues. V lost 3 bases, J lost 5 bases, and 8 bases stayed unmatched. The germline V gene encodes CDR1 KGHSH and CDR2 LQKENI. CDR3 in DNA: TGTGCCAGCTCACCTCCCGGGACAGGTCAGGAGACCCAGTACTTC. Protein product: CASSPPGTGQETQYF. Drawing the rest from reference TRBV18 and TRBJ2-5, the complete variable domain is NAGVMQNPRHLVRRRGQEARLRCSPMKGHSHVYWYRQLPEEGLKFMVYLQKENIIDESGMPKERFSAEFPKEGPSILRIQQVVRGDSAAYFCASSPPGTGQETQYFGPGTRLLVL.

The rearrangement uses TRBV18 and TRBJ1-1; D call uncertain. Trimming stripped 8 bases from V and 0 bases from J, with 10 bases between. Per germline, CDR1 KGHSH and CDR2 LQKENI. The CDR3 runs to 13 residues. CDR3 in DNA: TGTGCCAGCCTGCCGGGTTTGAACACTGAAGCTTTCTTT. It codes for CASLPGLNTEAFF.

The V gene is TRBV25-1, the J gene TRBJ1-5; tentative D call: TRBD1 (6 bases). CDR1 and CDR2 from the germline V gene are MGHDK and SYGVNS. This CDR3 is 15 amino acids long. Trimming removed 3 bases at V and 0 bases at J, with 9 bases between. CDR3 DNA sequence: TGTGCCAGCAGTGAGTTACAGGGTAGCAATCAGCCCCAGCATTTT. The encoded protein is CASSELQGSNQPQHF.

The chain is built from TRBV4-1 and TRBJ2-1; no definite D call. CDR3 length: 13 residues. V dropped 3 bases and J dropped 8 bases, with 11 bases sitting between them. In germline, CDR1 is MGHRA, CDR2 YSYEKL. CDR3 sequence (DNA): TGCGCCAGCAGCCAGTACGAGAGCGATGAGCAGTTCTTC. Protein product: CASSQYESDEQFF.

The rearrangement uses TRBV7-3 and TRBJ2-3; the match to TRBD2 covers 8 bases. J lost 4 bases, V lost 4 bases, and 7 bases had no gene match. Germline V CDR1 and CDR2: SGHTA, FQGTGA. The CDR3 contains 15 residues. The CDR3 region is CASSSGLGVADTQYF. The CDR3 nucleotides read TGTGCCAGCAGCTCGGGACTAGGGGTTGCAGATACGCAGTATTTT.

V usage is TRBV7-9 and J usage is TRBJ2-1; 7 bases are shared with TRBD1. The germline V gene has CDR1 SEHNR and CDR2 FQNEAQ (reference sequence). The CDR3 has 16 amino acids. Unmatched junction bases numbered 12, after V lost 5 bases and J lost 5 bases. Written as DNA, the CDR3 is TGTGCCAGCAGCCCCCAGACAGGGTTGGTAAACAATGAGCAGTTCTTC. This gives the protein CASSPQTGLVNNEQFF.

This clone has more than one count but fewer than ten. This sequence joins TRBV9 and TRBJ2-3; 7 positions agree with TRBD2. J lost 4 bases, V lost 0 bases, and 5 bases had no gene match. This CDR3 is built from 15 residues. Germline values: CDR1 SGDLS, CDR2 YYNGEE. This CDR3 reads CASSVGGSYADTQYF. CDR3 nucleotides: TGTGCCAGCAGCGTAGGCGGGAGCTACGCAGATACGCAGTATTTT.

The CDR3 protein is CAWSVGGDTGELFF. The CDR3 DNA is TGTGCCTGGAGTGTCGGCGGGGACACCGGGGAGCTGTTTTTT. The V call is TRBV30, the J call TRBJ2-2; TRBD2 might be the D (6 bases). This CDR3 is 14 amino acids long. V dropped 0 bases and J dropped 3 bases, with 8 bases sitting between them. The germline CDR1 and CDR2 sequences are GTSNPN and SVGIG (reference sequence). The full variable domain, completed using reference TRBV30 and TRBJ2-2, is SQTIHQWPATLVQPVGSPLSLECTVEGTSNPNLYWYRQAAGRGLQLLFYSVGIGQISSEVPQNLSASRPQDRQFILSSKKLLLSDSGFYLCAWSVGGDTGELFFGEGSRLTVL.

The rearrangement uses TRBV7-9 and TRBJ1-1, with no clear D. The CDR3 runs 14 residues. V gave up 4 bases and J gave up 3 bases, with 12 bases separating them. CDR1 and CDR2 (germline): SEHNR, FQNEAQ (reference sequence). CDR3 in DNA: TGTGCCAGCAGCTCGAGTACGGGGTACACTGAAGCTTTCTTT. Translating gives CASSSSTGYTEAFF.

The chain carries TRBV5-1 and TRBJ1-1, with 8 bases matching TRBD1. CDR3 size: 14 residues. Losses at the gene ends were 3 bases for V and 1 base for J; bases not matched to a gene: 2. Germline V gene lookup returns CDR1 SGHRS and CDR2 YFSETQ. CDR3 in amino acids: CASSYGQGNTEAFF. In nucleotides, the CDR3 is TGCGCCAGCAGCTACGGACAGGGGAACACTGAAGCTTTCTTT.

The rearrangement uses TRBV2 and TRBJ1-5; 11 nucleotides match TRBD1. V lost 5 bases to trimming and J lost 0 bases; unmatched junction nucleotides: 12. In germline, CDR1 is SNHLY, CDR2 FYNNEI. The CDR3 covers 19 residues. CDR3 in DNA: TGTGCCAGCAGTTTCCAGACCGGGACAGGGGGTTATAGCAATCAGCCCCAGCATTTT. It translates to CASSFQTGTGGYSNQPQHF.

The gene calls are TRBV7-5 and TRBJ2-7; the D call of TRBD2 is as the table states it, not checked on the DNA. TRBV7-5 is recorded as a pseudogene. The CDR3 sequence is 18 residues long. The CDR3 sequence: CARSLPGLAGGISYEQYF. The CDR3 DNA reads TGTGCCAGAAGCTTACCGGGACTAGCGGGAGGTATCTCCTACGAGCAGTACTTC.

The chain employs TRBV9 and TRBJ2-5; TRBD2 matches at 10 bases. CDR1 and CDR2 from the germline V gene are SGDLS and YYNGEE. V was pared by 4 bases and J by 5 bases, with 11 bases of the junction left unmatched. CDR3 size: 16 residues. CDR3 DNA: TGTGCCAGCAGCCCATCCGGGACTAGCGAGGGGGAGACCCAGTACTTC. Protein: CASSPSGTSEGETQYF.

The chain links TRBV19 to TRBJ1-1; 10 nucleotides line up with TRBD1. The germline V gene has CDR1 LNHDA and CDR2 SQIVND (reference sequence). CDR3 length: 15 amino acids. V shed 4 bases, J shed 3 bases, and the junction held 5 bases outside the gene matches. The CDR3 loop is CASSTDRGRYTEAFF. DNA of the CDR3: TGTGCCAGTAGTACAGACAGGGGGCGGTACACTGAAGCTTTCTTT.

This clone was observed a handful of times. V and J are TRBV14 and TRBJ2-3, with D possibly being TRBD2 (6 bases). CDR1 is SGHDN and CDR2 is FVKESK in the germline V gene. The CDR3 runs 16 residues. Trimming pared 1 base from V and 2 bases from J, leaving 13 bases between. CDR3 nucleotides: TGTGCCAGCAGCCAAGGGCGGAGGGGCGCCACAGATACGCAGTATTTT. Protein: CASSQGRRGATDTQYF.

CDR3 loop: CASSYLRTSGRSRETQYF. CDR3 sequence (DNA): TGTGCCAGCAGTTACCTCAGGACTAGCGGGAGATCAAGAGAGACCCAGTACTTC. The J gene is TRBJ2-5, the V gene TRBV6-2 or TRBV6-3; 13 bases agree with TRBD2. This CDR3 region has 18 residues. Germline V gives CDR1 MNHEY, CDR2 SVGEGT. Trimming cost V 2 bases and J 4 bases; bases outside gene matches: 10.